The 15 T cell receptor beta chains presented below share a single source sample, sequenced in a study of blood T cell repertoires in COVID-19. The method was immunoSEQ multiplex PCR; TCRdb's version includes in-frame clones alone and lacks a portion of them. The table lists about 180,000 clones, approximately 88% of them singletons, with roughly 9% in the top ten. The sample taken for sequencing was PBMCs or T cells enriched from blood (not recorded which). These receptor sequences come from a woman aged 18-29 years who had recovered from COVID-19.

This clone has more than one count but fewer than ten. The chain couples TRBV30 to TRBJ2-1; 12 bases map to TRBD2. Per the germline V gene, CDR1 is GTSNPN and CDR2 is SVGIG (reference sequence). J lost 8 bases, V lost 3 bases, and 8 bases had no gene match. The CDR3 contains 15 residues. CDR3 region: CAWSPSGRAGDEQFF. The CDR3 bases are TGTGCCTGGAGCCCTAGCGGGAGGGCCGGCGATGAGCAGTTCTTC. Based on the CDR3 plus reference TRBV30 and TRBJ2-1, the full variable domain is SQTIHQWPATLVQPVGSPLSLECTVEGTSNPNLYWYRQAAGRGLQLLFYSVGIGQISSEVPQNLSASRPQDRQFILSSKKLLLSDSGFYLCAWSPSGRAGDEQFFGPGTRLTVL.

V and J are TRBV4-3 and TRBJ1-1, with a possible D match to TRBD1 (6 bases). The ends were cut back, 0 bases at V and 6 bases at J, with 14 bases in the middle. Germline V gene data show CDR1 as LGHNA and CDR2 as YSLEER. This CDR3 has 15 residues. The CDR3 reads CASSQDLAGVPEAFF. As DNA, the CDR3 is TGCGCCAGCAGCCAAGATTTGGCAGGGGTGCCTGAAGCTTTCTTT.

The V gene is TRBV6-2 or TRBV6-3, the J gene TRBJ2-7; 7 bases fit TRBD1. The CDR3 runs 14 residues. The germline gives CDR1 MNHEY, CDR2 SVGEGT. With V trimmed by 2 bases and J by 2 bases, 3 bases remained unmatched. Written as DNA, the CDR3 is TGTGCCAGCAGTTACGACGGGACAGCCTACGAGCAGTACTTC. Residues: CASSYDGTAYEQYF.

The V and J genes are TRBV5-1 and TRBJ2-7; D is perhaps TRBD1 (5 bases). V was pared by 3 bases and J by 5 bases, with 24 bases between. Germline V gene data show CDR1 as SGHRS and CDR2 as YFSETQ. CDR3 length equals 17 residues. CDR3 coding DNA: TGCGCCAGCAGCTACCTGCTGGACAACGCTCCCGGTAACGAGCAGTACTTC. Encoded protein: CASSYLLDNAPGNEQYF.

Comment on this clone: The junction differs from germline at one of its ends, possibly a read error. V gene TRBV7-7 combines with J gene TRBJ2-7; 10 nucleotides align to TRBD1. CDR1 is SSHAT, CDR2 FNYEAQ, per germline (reference sequence). The CDR3 runs to 15 residues. The CDR3 nucleotides are TGTGCTAGCAGCTCTACCGGGACAGGGGCCCACGAGCAGTACTTC. Amino acid sequence: CASSSTGTGAHEQYF.

The CDR3 sequence: CASSSSEISGNTIYF. The CDR3 DNA reads as TGTGCCAGCAGCTCCTCTGAGATTTCTGGAAACACCATATATTTT. This chain links TRBV5-5 with TRBJ1-3; D is ambiguous. The V gene lost 3 bases and the J gene lost 1 base, with 11 bases spanning the gap. CDR1 SGHKS and CDR2 YYEKEE come from the germline V gene (reference sequence). The length of the CDR3 is 15 residues.

V usage is TRBV6-5 and J usage is TRBJ2-7; 7 bases fit TRBD1. CDR3 size: 13 residues. Germline V gene lookup returns CDR1 MNHEY and CDR2 SVGAGI. Germline trimming cut 7 bases from V and 4 bases from J; bases unmatched to any gene: 7. CDR3 DNA sequence: TGTGCCAGCACCGGGACAGAAAGATACGAGCAGTACTTC. It specifies CASTGTERYEQYF.

The rearrangement joins TRBV11-2 to TRBJ2-2; D not resolved. Germline-derived CDR1 and CDR2 are SGHAT and FQNNGV. The CDR3 extends over 14 amino acids. V was shortened by 1 base and J by 8 bases, with 11 bases between the two germline ends. The chain's CDR3 is CASSLGNAPGELFF. As DNA, the CDR3 is TGTGCCAGCAGCTTAGGTAACGCGCCGGGGGAGCTGTTTTTT. Full variable domain (rest looked up from reference TRBV11-2 and TRBJ2-2): EAGVAQSPRYKIIEKRQSVAFWCNPISGHATLYWYQQILGQGPKLLIQFQNNGVVDDSQLPKDRFSAERLKGVDSTLKIQPAKLEDSAVYLCASSLGNAPGELFFGEGSRLTVL.

The chain combines TRBV10-1 with TRBJ2-2; D not certain. Germline CDR1 is WNHNN and CDR2 is SYGVQD (reference sequence). This CDR3 has 14 residues. V shed 8 bases and J shed 4 bases, with 14 bases lying between them. CDR3 sequence (DNA): TGCGCCAGCGGATCTAGGTCTATCACCGGGGAGCTGTTTTTT. Encoded protein: CASGSRSITGELFF.

This rearrangement joins TRBV7-2 to TRBJ1-1; the D is unclear. Germline lookup yields CDR1 SGHTA and CDR2 FQGNSA. The CDR3 has 15 residues. The ends were cut back, 1 base at V and 4 bases at J, with 13 bases in the middle. CDR3 loop: CASSLDGSEGTEAFF. CDR3 bases: TGTGCCAGCAGCTTAGACGGATCAGAGGGCACTGAAGCTTTCTTT.

The chain couples TRBV5-6 to TRBJ1-1; D perhaps matches TRBD1 (6 bases). This CDR3 comprises 16 residues. Germline CDR1 reads SGHDT; CDR2 reads YYEEEE. Trimming took off 4 bases at V and 11 bases at J, with 27 bases between the two ends. In DNA form, the CDR3 reads TGTGCCAGCAGCATTCCGGGACAAAGGGAGGGCGAAGCGGCTTTCTTT. This encodes CASSIPGQREGEAAFF.

V is TRBV28 and J is TRBJ1-5, with 7 bases aligning to TRBD1. This CDR3 region has 19 residues. Unmatched junction bases numbered 21, after V lost 5 bases and J lost 5 bases. Looked up from germline, CDR1 is MDHEN and CDR2 is SYDVKM. The CDR3 loop reads CASSIPSYRDSELDQPQHF. The CDR3 DNA reads as TGTGCCAGCAGTATCCCATCTTATCGGGACAGCGAGCTCGATCAGCCCCAGCATTTT.

The chain combines TRBV10-2 with TRBJ2-2; D possibly corresponds to TRBD1 (5 bases). Trimming removed 3 bases from V and 4 bases from J, with 6 bases in between. CDR1 and CDR2 (germline): WSHSY, SAAADI. This CDR3 comprises 13 residues. CDR3 DNA sequence: TGCGCCAGCAGTGAACAGGTCACCGGGGAGCTGTTTTTT. Protein sequence: CASSEQVTGELFF.

The chain couples TRBV10-1 to TRBJ2-1, with TRBD2 matching 8 bases. In germline, CDR1 is WNHNN, CDR2 SYGVQD (reference sequence). This CDR3 comprises 14 residues. The junction had 8 bases not matched to a gene; V was cut back by 4 bases and J by 9 bases. This CDR3 reads CASSAAGTRTEQFF. CDR3 bases: TGCGCCAGCAGTGCGGCCGGGACTAGGACTGAGCAGTTCTTC.

V and J are TRBV19 and TRBJ1-1; D may be TRBD1 (6 bases). This CDR3 region has 14 residues. The V end was cut by 4 bases, the J end by 1 base, with 10 bases between. Germline CDR1 and CDR2: LNHDA and SQIVND (reference sequence). The CDR3 DNA reads as TGTGCCAGTAGTACAAGACAGGAGAACACTGAAGCTTTCTTT. Translated: CASSTRQENTEAFF.